These 26 T cell receptor beta chains share one sample of origin, sequenced in a study of blood T cell repertoires in COVID-19. The method was immunoSEQ multiplex PCR; TCRdb's version includes in-frame clones alone and lacks a portion of them. The sample shows around 75,000 clones, around 90% of them seen only once. The sequencing sample was made of peripheral blood. The receptors stem from a human donor in a cohort sampled during active COVID-19.

This rearrangement joins TRBV6-1 to TRBJ1-2, with D possibly being TRBD1 (5 bases). CDR1 and CDR2 (germline): MNHNS, SASEGT. Between the trimmed V and J ends, which lost 2 bases and 0 bases, there was a span of 10 bases. The CDR3 sequence is 15 residues long. The DNA of the CDR3 is TGTGCCAGCAGTGAAAGGGAGGGGACTAACTATGGCTACACCTTC. It specifies CASSEREGTNYGYTF.

The chain combines TRBV4-1 with TRBJ2-1; TRBD1 agrees at 9 bases. Losses at the gene ends were 1 base for V and 7 bases for J; bases not matched to a gene: 8. Germline-derived CDR1 and CDR2 are MGHRA and YSYEKL. CDR3 size: 16 residues. The chain's CDR3 is CASSQVRTGASNEQFF. CDR3 nucleotide sequence: TGCGCCAGCAGCCAAGTCCGGACAGGGGCGAGTAATGAGCAGTTCTTC.

This chain connects TRBV5-4 to TRBJ2-2; 12 bases fit TRBD2. Trimming removed 4 bases from V and 4 bases from J; junction bases left unmatched: 2. Germline V gene lookup returns CDR1 SGHNT and CDR2 YYREEE (reference sequence). This CDR3 contains 15 residues. This chain's CDR3 is CASSPSGGATGELFF. In DNA form, the CDR3 reads TGTGCCAGCAGCCCTAGCGGGGGGGCCACCGGGGAGCTGTTTTTT.

V and J are TRBV6-5 and TRBJ1-2, with D tentatively TRBD1 (5 bases). CDR1 MNHEY and CDR2 SVGAGI come from the germline V gene. CDR3 length: 10 amino acids. V dropped 11 bases and J dropped 4 bases, with 8 bases sitting between them. CDR3 sequence reads: CAAGGYGYTF. CDR3 in DNA: TGTGCCGCCGGGGGCTATGGCTACACCTTC.

The genes are TRBV7-2 and TRBJ1-3; 10 bases match TRBD1. Germline trimming cut 4 bases from V and 4 bases from J; bases unmatched to any gene: 4. Germline CDR1 SGHTA, CDR2 FQGNSA. The CDR3 is 15 residues long. CDR3 protein: CASSSGTGVGNTIYF. CDR3 DNA sequence: TGTGCCAGCAGCTCGGGGACAGGGGTGGGAAACACCATATATTTT.

The V call is TRBV27, the J call TRBJ1-2; TRBD1 matches 8 bases. Looked up from germline, CDR1 is MNHEY and CDR2 is SMNVEV (reference sequence). This CDR3 spans 16 amino acids. Trimming took 6 bases from V and 8 from J; bases not matched to a gene: 17. The CDR3 sequence is CASRKVPGQAFGGYTF. The CDR3 DNA sequence: TGTGCCAGCAGAAAAGTCCCGGGACAGGCTTTTGGAGGCTACACCTTC.

The chain joins TRBV7-6 to TRBJ1-1; 8 bases line up with TRBD1. The CDR3 has 17 amino acids. J gave up 3 bases and V 5 bases, and 14 bases lay outside the gene matches. In germline, CDR1 is SGHVS, CDR2 FNYEAQ. In DNA form, the CDR3 reads TGTGCCAGCAGCACCCTCCCAGGGGGCGAGCGGGACACTGAAGCTTTCTTT. It codes for CASSTLPGGERDTEAFF.

DNA of the CDR3: TGTGCCAGCAGCTTAGATCTAAGGGGACAGGATGGTCAGCCCCAGCATTTT. Translation: CASSLDLRGQDGQPQHF. V gene TRBV11-3 combines with J gene TRBJ1-5; 8 bases agree with TRBD1. The V gene's germline CDR1 is SGHNT and CDR2 YENEEA. This CDR3 region has 17 residues. V was pared by 0 bases and J by 6 bases, with 10 bases of the junction left unmatched.

This clone was picked up one time. V usage is TRBV19 and J usage is TRBJ2-1; possible D gene TRBD1, 5 bases. The CDR3 totals 19 residues. V lost 5 bases and J lost 0, with 23 bases in between. Germline V gene data show CDR1 as LNHDA and CDR2 as SQIVND (reference sequence). CDR3: CASSSRGGKGPSSYNEQFF. The CDR3 nucleotides read TGTGCCAGTAGTTCAAGAGGCGGAAAGGGGCCGAGCTCCTACAATGAGCAGTTCTTC. Complete variable domain (other parts from reference TRBV19 and TRBJ2-1): DGGITQSPKYLFRKEGQNVTLSCEQNLNHDAMYWYRQDPGQGLRLIYYSQIVNDFQKGDIAEGYSVSREKKESFPLTVTSAQKNPTAFYLCASSSRGGKGPSSYNEQFFGPGTRLTVL.

The rearrangement links TRBV11-2 to TRBJ2-3; 9 nucleotides align to TRBD2. The CDR3 length is 15 residues. J was trimmed by 9 bases and V by 2 bases; bases with no gene match: 9. Germline V lookup: CDR1 SGHAT, CDR2 FQNNGV. CDR3 in amino acids: CASSLSLAGPTTQYF. The DNA of the CDR3 is TGTGCCAGCAGCTTAAGTCTAGCGGGGCCAACGACGCAGTATTTT.

The V call is TRBV6-6, the J call TRBJ2-7; D perhaps matches TRBD1 (5 bases). Trimming shortened V by 1 base and J by 7 bases, and 11 bases separated the two germline ends. Germline V gene data show CDR1 as MNHNY and CDR2 as SVGAGI (reference sequence). CDR3 size: 13 residues. This CDR3 is CASSYFGAGEQYF. The CDR3 region has the DNA TGTGCCAGCAGTTACTTTGGGGCAGGTGAGCAGTACTTC.

The chain is built from TRBV11-2 and TRBJ2-7; 12 nucleotides agree with TRBD2. With V trimmed by 1 base and J by 4 bases, 2 bases remained unmatched. CDR3 size: 15 residues. The germline CDR1 and CDR2 sequences are SGHAT and FQNNGV. CDR3 nucleotides: TGTGCCAGCAGCTTAGGACTAGCGGGAGCGTACGAGCAGTACTTC. It translates to CASSLGLAGAYEQYF.

This chain connects TRBV5-1 to TRBJ2-3, with no clear D. The length of the CDR3 is 14 residues. The germline CDR1 and CDR2 sequences are SGHRS and YFSETQ. Deletions cut 5 bases from V and 2 bases from J, with 12 bases between. The CDR3 DNA reads TGCGCCAGCAGAACGTACAGTTCCACAGATACGCAGTATTTT. This translates into CASRTYSSTDTQYF.

The chain combines TRBV29-1 with TRBJ2-1, with TRBD2 matching over 8 bases. CDR1 is SQVTM, CDR2 ANQGSEA, per germline. V shed 0 bases, J shed 1 base, and the junction held 5 bases outside the gene matches. The length of the CDR3 is 16 residues. The CDR3 nucleotides are TGCAGCGTTGAAGATCGGAGCGGGAGATCCTACAATGAGCAGTTCTTC. This gives the protein CSVEDRSGRSYNEQFF.

This rearrangement joins TRBV9 to TRBJ2-6; 11 bases line up with TRBD1. Germline CDR1 and CDR2: SGDLS and YYNGEE. The CDR3 runs 19 residues. The J segment lost 0 bases and the V segment lost 0 bases, leaving 5 bases of the junction unmatched. Here the CDR3 reads CASSVGLGQGVSGANVLTF. The CDR3 nucleotides are TGTGCCAGCAGCGTAGGATTGGGACAGGGGGTCTCTGGGGCCAACGTCCTGACTTTC.

The chain carries TRBV5-1 and TRBJ2-5, with 7 bases that match TRBD1. There are 14 residues in the CDR3. The germline V gene has CDR1 SGHRS and CDR2 YFSETQ. With V trimmed by 4 bases and J by 2 bases, 5 bases remained unmatched. DNA of the CDR3: TGCGCCAGCAGCATGACAGGGCGGCAAGAGACCCAGTACTTC. This encodes CASSMTGRQETQYF. Variable domain in full (rest from reference TRBV5-1 and TRBJ2-5): KAGVTQTPRYLIKTRGQQVTLSCSPISGHRSVSWYQQTPGQGLQFLFEYFSETQRNKGNFPGRFSGRQFSNSRSEMNVSTLELGDSALYLCASSMTGRQETQYFGPGTRLLVL.

This sequence joins TRBV5-1 and TRBJ2-3; TRBD2 matches 12 bases. Losses at the gene ends were 4 bases for V and 2 bases for J; bases not matched to a gene: 5. Germline V gene data show CDR1 as SGHRS and CDR2 as YFSETQ. This CDR3 is built from 16 residues. In DNA form, the CDR3 reads TGCGCCAGCAGCGCCGGACTAGCGGGGTTCACAGATACGCAGTATTTT. Its translation: CASSAGLAGFTDTQYF.

The chain uses TRBV2 and TRBJ2-1; D unresolved. Germline V CDR1 and CDR2: SNHLY, FYNNEI. V was clipped by 7 bases and J by 5 bases, with 12 bases between them. CDR3 length: 13 residues. CDR3 loop: CASTPAAHNEQFF. CDR3 in DNA: TGTGCCAGCACGCCTGCGGCCCACAATGAGCAGTTCTTC.

The chain is built from TRBV27 and TRBJ2-2; TRBD2 matches 7 bases. After removal of 6 bases from V and 4 bases from J, the junction contained 8 bases not matched to a gene. This CDR3 has 15 amino acids. The germline gives CDR1 MNHEY, CDR2 SMNVEV (reference sequence). Here the CDR3 reads CASRTSWGGTGELFF. CDR3 DNA: TGTGCCAGCAGGACCAGCTGGGGGGGCACCGGGGAGCTGTTTTTT.

This chain uses TRBV4-3 with TRBJ2-5, with TRBD1 matching 7 bases. CDR1 is LGHNA, CDR2 YSLEER, per germline. J lost 1 base, V lost 4 bases, and 0 bases had no gene match. This CDR3 is built from 13 residues. The CDR3 loop reads CASSRDSQETQYF. DNA for the CDR3: TGCGCCAGCAGCCGGGACAGCCAAGAGACCCAGTACTTC.

The V and J genes are TRBV6-4 and TRBJ2-3; TRBD2 agrees at 9 bases. Trimming took 0 bases from V and 5 from J; bases not matched to a gene: 6. This CDR3 spans 16 amino acids. The germline gives CDR1 MRHNA, CDR2 SNTAGT. The CDR3 nucleotides are TGTGCCAGCAGTGACTCCCCTAGCGGGATGGGAGATACGCAGTATTTT. It encodes CASSDSPSGMGDTQYF.

The chain employs TRBV7-3 and TRBJ2-2, with 7 positions matching TRBD1. CDR3 length: 17 amino acids. Germline V gene sequence: CDR1 SGHTA, CDR2 FQGTGA. V lost 5 bases, J lost 1 base, and 10 bases stayed unmatched. CDR3 loop: CASSPLAGTVNTGELFF. In nucleotides, the CDR3 is TGTGCCAGCAGCCCATTAGCCGGGACAGTGAACACCGGGGAGCTGTTTTTT.

Only one count was recorded for this clone. The chain combines TRBV12-3 or TRBV12-4 with TRBJ1-1; 8 bases map to TRBD1. This CDR3 is 13 amino acids long. With 8 bases clipped from V and 4 bases from J, the junction kept 6 bases outside the gene matches. CDR3 protein: CASRDRSRTEAFF. The CDR3 DNA follows: TGTGCCAGCCGGGACAGGTCCCGCACTGAAGCTTTCTTT.

This sequence joins TRBV19 and TRBJ2-1; TRBD2 might be the D (6 bases). Germline lookup yields CDR1 LNHDA and CDR2 SQIVND (reference sequence). This CDR3 region has 14 residues. The germline V and J ends were trimmed by 6 bases and 3 bases, with 12 bases remaining between them. In nucleotides, the CDR3 is TGTGCCAGTAGGCCTAGCGACTTCTACAATGAGCAGTTCTTC. Translating it yields CASRPSDFYNEQFF.

V is TRBV27 and J is TRBJ1-5; 8 bases agree with TRBD1. V lost 6 bases and J lost 0; bases outside the gene matches: 10. The CDR3 totals 17 residues. Germline loops: CDR1 MNHEY, CDR2 SMNVEV (reference sequence). CDR3 residues: CASRLGTGDYSNQPQHF. The CDR3, as DNA: TGTGCCAGCAGGCTAGGGACAGGAGATTATAGCAATCAGCCCCAGCATTTT.

This chain connects TRBV18 to TRBJ1-1; D is possibly TRBD1 (5 bases). Germline CDR1 KGHSH, CDR2 LQKENI. With 0 bases removed from V and 0 bases from J, the gap between germline ends came to 8 bases. The CDR3 is 15 amino acids. In nucleotides, the CDR3 is TGTGCCAGCTCACCACCAGGAGGGGTGAACACTGAAGCTTTCTTT. Translation: CASSPPGGVNTEAFF.